These 9 T cell receptor beta chains were all obtained from the same sample, sequenced in a study of shared clonotypes between healthy human individuals. TCRdb keeps only in-frame clones here, not all; method: immunoSEQ multiplex PCR. The sample consists of around 1,900,000 clones, roughly 93% of them appearing once. Naive-designated CD8 cells lacked CD45RO, were positively enriched for CCR7, and omitted terminally differentiated effector memory CD45RA+ cells. The material sequenced was naive CD8+ T cells from PBMCs. Receptor source: a man in his late teens or twenties in good health. Some clones in this sample may be carry-over from other donors' samples.

This chain's CDR3 is CASSLRQGGANVLTF. The CDR3, as DNA: TGTGCCAGCAGCTTGAGGCAGGGGGGGGCCAACGTCCTGACTTTC. The chain joins TRBV6-5 to TRBJ2-6, with D possibly being TRBD1 (6 bases). The length of the CDR3 is 15 residues. V lost 6 bases and J 4 bases, leaving 13 bases between the germline ends. Germline V lookup: CDR1 MNHEY, CDR2 SVGAGI.

CDR3 in amino acids: CASSLTGADEQYF. DNA for the CDR3: TGCGCCAGCAGCTTAACAGGGGCGGACGAGCAGTACTTC. The V gene is TRBV5-1, the J gene TRBJ2-7; 7 bases line up with TRBD1. Germline CDR1 and CDR2: SGHRS and YFSETQ. This CDR3 is 13 amino acids long. With V trimmed by 2 bases and J by 5 bases, 4 bases remained unmatched.

A word on this clone: Distinct nucleotide sequences in the sample also encode this CDR3. The gene calls are TRBV28 and TRBJ1-5; no clear D gene. With 6 bases removed from V and 0 bases from J, the gap between germline ends came to 9 bases. Germline V lookup: CDR1 MDHEN, CDR2 SYDVKM. CDR3 size: 14 residues. This CDR3 reads CASSPLYSNQPQHF. CDR3 sequence (DNA): TGTGCCAGCAGCCCTCTCTATAGCAATCAGCCCCAGCATTTT.

The CDR3 region has the DNA TGTGCCAGCAGCGCCACCCAGACTAGCGGCACAGATACGCAGTATTTT. The encoded protein is CASSATQTSGTDTQYF. V is TRBV9 and J is TRBJ2-3, with 8 bases fitting TRBD2. This CDR3 has 16 residues. The germline V gene has CDR1 SGDLS and CDR2 YYNGEE. V dropped 3 bases and J dropped 1; count of bases not matched to a gene: 7.

The V gene is TRBV18, the J gene TRBJ2-1; no definite D call. Germline CDR1 and CDR2: KGHSH and LQKENI. V dropped 2 bases and J dropped 1 base, with 6 bases sitting between them. This CDR3 comprises 14 residues. The CDR3 region is CASSPKGSYNEQFF. The CDR3 DNA follows: TGTGCCAGCTCACCAAAGGGTTCCTACAATGAGCAGTTCTTC.

This chain joins TRBV2 and TRBJ2-1; D perhaps matches TRBD2 (5 bases). Germline V lookup: CDR1 SNHLY, CDR2 FYNNEI. This CDR3 is built from 15 residues. V was clipped by 4 bases and J by 0 bases, with 10 bases between them. The CDR3 region has the DNA TGTGCCAGCAGTGTTTCGGGGTTCTCCTACAATGAGCAGTTCTTC. Protein: CASSVSGFSYNEQFF.

This CDR3 is CASSASGREETQYF. CDR3 bases: TGTGCCAGCAGCGCTAGCGGGAGAGAGGAGACCCAGTACTTC. The rearrangement uses TRBV9 and TRBJ2-5, with TRBD2 matching 10 bases. Trimming cost V 3 bases and J 5 bases; bases outside gene matches: 4. Germline values: CDR1 SGDLS, CDR2 YYNGEE. The CDR3 has 14 residues.

The genes are TRBV7-9 and TRBJ2-3, with D possibly being TRBD1 (6 bases). This CDR3 region has 15 residues. CDR1 is SEHNR, CDR2 FQNEAQ, per germline (reference sequence). V was pared by 4 bases and J by 6 bases, with 17 bases between. This CDR3 is CASSSRQDPQDTQYF. Written as DNA, the CDR3 is TGTGCCAGCAGCTCTAGACAGGACCCACAGGATACGCAGTATTTT. The variable domain in full, with the rest retrieved from reference TRBV7-9 and TRBJ2-3, is DTGVSQNPRHKITKRGQNVTFRCDPISEHNRLYWYRQTLGQGPEFLTYFQNEAQLEKSRLLSDRFSAERPKGSFSTLEIQRTEQGDSAMYLCASSSRQDPQDTQYFGPGTRLTVL.

This clone was seen once. The V and J genes are TRBV18 and TRBJ2-5, with 7 bases aligning to TRBD2. V lost 3 bases, J lost 1 base, and 8 bases stayed unmatched. The CDR3 has 16 amino acids. Germline CDR1 and CDR2: KGHSH and LQKENI. Here the CDR3 reads CASSPGGEGLQETQYF. The CDR3 coding sequence is TGTGCCAGCTCACCTGGTGGGGAGGGCCTCCAAGAGACCCAGTACTTC.